The clone carrying this T cell receptor beta chain occurred once. The sample belongs to a study of blood T cell repertoires in COVID-19. On the study more broadly: Whether acute or convalescent, the COVID-19 samples came from the United States, Italy and Spain. PBMCs, B-cell-depleted T cells, or T cells provided the cDNA or gDNA that made up the material.

The CDR3 runs 16 residues. V was pared by 0 bases and J by 7 bases, with 5 bases of the junction left unmatched. The germline gives CDR1 KGHDR, CDR2 SFDVKD. Under the authors' procedure: It was from reference gene primer amplification that nucleated cell counts were estimated. This table comes from immunoSEQ multiplex PCR, and its TCRdb copy is limited to in-frame clones, with some not included. V, J and clone size were drawn from that table, and D and trimming were deduced from the DNA. Among a few hundred thousand clones listed, 65% to 85% were seen once. Sequences were obtained from peripheral blood. The chain carries TRBV24-1 and TRBJ1-6, with 7 bases fitting TRBD1. This receptor was identified in a woman aged 60-75 years with acute or convalescent COVID-19. CDR3 in DNA: TGTGCCACCAGTGATTTGAACAGGGGAGAGAATTCACCCCTCCACTTT. Translation: CATSDLNRGENSPLHF.